These T cell receptor beta chains were read from a single sample in a study of T cell repertoires in cytomegalovirus infection. MiXCR, applied by TCRdb to the reads, yields one record per CDR3 protein. The top ten clones hold 20% to 30% of a sample with 150,000 to 200,000 distinct CDR3 sequences, about 22% of them seen once. No antigen has been identified for these receptors. The sequencing used CD8+ T cells from cultured PBMCs, collected from culture after CMV antigen stimulation. Receptor source: a human donor in good health (CMV status not recorded). Some clones in this sample may be carry-over from other donors' samples. Each CDR3 is given with its conserved first and last residue. A D gene is named only where the DNA matches it firmly. Only part of the rows carry a size: once, few, many, or a class if the clone is expanded.

few | TRBJ2-5 | . | TRBV7-2 | TGTGCCAGCAGCTTACGTGGGGGGCGGGAGACCCAGTACTTC | CASSLRGGRETQYF
. | TRBJ2-3 | TRBD2 | TRBV6-2/TRBV6-3 | TGTGCCAGCAGTTACCGCGCGGGGGAGTATACGCAGTATTTT | CASSYRAGEYTQYF
. | TRBJ2-7 | TRBD2 | TRBV28 | TGTGCCAGCAGTTTGCCTAGCGGGGTTACGGAGCAGTACTTC | CASSLPSGVTEQYF
. | TRBJ1-2 | . | TRBV29-1 | TGCAGCGTTGAAGATCCGGGAGAGAGCTATGGCTACACCTTC | CSVEDPGESYGYTF
. | TRBJ2-7 | TRBD2 | TRBV10-2 | TGCGCCAGCAGTGTGGCTGGCGAGCTAGCGGGGGCTCCAAACTCCTACGAGCAGTACTTC | CASSVAGELAGAPNSYEQYF
few | TRBJ2-3 | . | TRBV5-1 | TGCGCCAGCAGCGGGGGAGATACGCAGTATTTT | CASSGGDTQYF
. | TRBJ2-7 | . | TRBV7-9 | TGTGCCAGCAGCTCAGCCGGGGAATACGAGCAGTACTTC | CASSSAGEYEQYF
few | TRBJ1-2 | . | TRBV28 | TGTGCCAGCGGGACGGTGGCCGGTGGCTACACCTTC | CASGTVAGGYTF
. | TRBJ2-1 | . | TRBV6-2/TRBV6-3 | TGTGCCAGCAGCCCCCTGGGAGGAGGGGACAATGAGCAGTTCTTC | CASSPLGGGDNEQFF
few | TRBJ2-1 | . | TRBV7-3 | TGTGCCAGCAGCCCCTTCCCCTACAATGAGCAGTTCTTC | CASSPFPYNEQFF
. | TRBJ2-7 | . | TRBV4-1 | TGCGCCAGCAGCCAAAGTCAGGGGAACTTCTACGAGCAGTACTTC | CASSQSQGNFYEQYF
. | TRBJ1-2 | TRBD1 | TRBV24-1 | TGTGCCACCAGTGATGGGACAGGCAATGGCTACACCTTC | CATSDGTGNGYTF
few | TRBJ1-6 | TRBD1 | TRBV10-3 | TGTGCCATCAGTCCCTTGCCGGGACAGGGGATTTCCTATAATTCACCCCTCCACTTT | CAISPLPGQGISYNSPLHF
. | TRBJ1-5 | . | TRBV19 | TGTGCCAGCATCCGAGGTGGAGGGTTAGGTTTGTTTAGCAATCAGCCCCAGCATTTT | CASIRGGGLGLFSNQPQHF
. | TRBJ1-5 | . | TRBV25-1 | TGTGCCAGCGGAGAACAGGGAGGACAGCCCCAGCATTTT | CASGEQGGQPQHF
. | TRBJ2-5 | TRBD2 | TRBV4-1 | TGCGCCAGCAGCGGAGCGGGGGGGCAAGAGACCCAGTACTTC | CASSGAGGQETQYF
few | TRBJ2-7 | . | TRBV4-1 | TGCGCCAGCAGCCAAGATTGGGCAGGGCTCTACGAGCAGTACTTC | CASSQDWAGLYEQYF
. | TRBJ1-2 | . | TRBV4-1 | TGCGCCAGCAGCCAAGATGAGGACAGTAACTATGGCTACACCTTC | CASSQDEDSNYGYTF
. | TRBJ1-1 | . | TRBV4-3 | TGCGCCAGCAGCCAAGATCGATTAAGCAACATGAACACTGAAGCTTTCTTT | CASSQDRLSNMNTEAFF
once | TRBJ2-1 | TRBD2 | TRBV20-1 | TGCAGTGCTGGGAGGCGGGGGAGCTCCTACAATGAGCAGTTCTTC | CSAGRRGSSYNEQFF
. | TRBJ2-3 | TRBD2 | TRBV29-1 | TGCAGCGCCGATAGCGGGGGGGGTGCTAGCACAGATACGCAGTATTTT | CSADSGGGASTDTQYF
. | TRBJ1-5 | TRBD1 | TRBV4-2 | TGTGCCAGCAGCCCCCAGGGGGGTTATAGCAATCAGCCCCAGCATTTT | CASSPQGGYSNQPQHF
. | TRBJ2-5 | . | TRBV6-5 | TGTGCCAGCAGTTACTCTATTGGGGCGGAGACCCAGTACTTC | CASSYSIGAETQYF
. | TRBJ1-1 | . | TRBV6-1 | TGTGCCAGCAGGAAACAGAAGGCTAACACTGAAGCTTTCTTT | CASRKQKANTEAFF
. | TRBJ1-2 | . | TRBV6-1 | TGTGCCAGCAGTGAATTCTGGGACCCAGGCTACACCTTC | CASSEFWDPGYTF
. | TRBJ1-2 | TRBD1 | TRBV2 | TGTGCCAGCAGTTCAGGACAGGCCGTGTGGACCTATGGCTACACCTTC | CASSSGQAVWTYGYTF
. | TRBJ1-5 | . | TRBV7-2 | TGTGCCAGCAGCTTAGGGTATAGCAATCAGCCCCAGCATTTT | CASSLGYSNQPQHF
once | TRBJ1-1 | . | TRBV7-9 | TGTGCCAGCAGCTCACCCTCTACTGCGGGAGCCTGGAACACTGAAGCTTTCTTT | CASSSPSTAGAWNTEAFF
few | TRBJ1-2 | . | TRBV4-3 | TGCGCCAGCAGCCCAAGCGGCGGCGCCTACTATGGCTACACCTTC | CASSPSGGAYYGYTF
. | TRBJ1-2 | . | TRBV6-2/TRBV6-3 | TGTGCCAGCGCGAAGTTGACAGACCGCACTTTCTTCTATGGCTACACCTTC | CASAKLTDRTFFYGYTF
. | TRBJ2-5 | . | TRBV15 | TGTGCCACCAGCAGAGTTGCAGGGGACCAAGAGACCCAGTACTTC | CATSRVAGDQETQYF
. | TRBJ2-7 | . | TRBV7-2 | TGTGCCAGCAGCCAGGGCGGGGCCCCCTCCTACGAGCAGTACTTC | CASSQGGAPSYEQYF
. | TRBJ2-3 | TRBD2 | TRBV12-3/TRBV12-4 | TGTGCCAGCAGCGCCTGGGGAGGGAATACGGATACGCAGTATTTT | CASSAWGGNTDTQYF
few | TRBJ1-6 | TRBD1 | TRBV7-9 | TGTGCCAGCAGCTCGCCGGACAGGGACAGCTCCTATAATTCACCCCTCCACTTT | CASSSPDRDSSYNSPLHF
many | TRBJ2-2 | . | TRBV27 | TGTGCCAGCAGTTTGGGCGGATCCGGGGAGCTGTTTTTT | CASSLGGSGELFF
few | TRBJ1-5 | . | TRBV6-5 | TGTGCCAGCAGTTCTTCAGTCAATCAGCCCCAGCATTTT | CASSSSVNQPQHF
few | TRBJ1-1 | . | TRBV9 | TGTGCCAGCGCATTACAAGGGGACTTGAACACTGAAGCTTTCTTT | CASALQGDLNTEAFF
. | TRBJ2-1 | TRBD1 | TRBV7-8 | TGTGCCAGCAGCTGGAGTGACAGGGGGCTTGTCAATGAGCAGTTCTTC | CASSWSDRGLVNEQFF
. | TRBJ2-7 | . | TRBV4-1 | TGCGCCAGCAGCCACCTCTCGAGCCCGGGACTCCAGCCCTACGAGCAGTACTTC | CASSHLSSPGLQPYEQYF
. | TRBJ2-7 | TRBD1 | TRBV7-6 | TGTGCCAGCAGCTTATTCCCGGCTCCGGACAGGGCTGGCCACGAGCAGTACTTC | CASSLFPAPDRAGHEQYF
few | TRBJ1-3 | . | TRBV4-2 | TGTGCCAGCAGCCAAGGCGGAACAAACACCATATATTTT | CASSQGGTNTIYF
. | TRBJ1-5 | . | TRBV4-1 | TGCGCCAGCAGCCAAGATTCCGGGACCGACAATCGGCCCCAGCATTTT | CASSQDSGTDNRPQHF
. | TRBJ2-7 | . | TRBV7-6 | TGTGCCAGCACTAATCCCTACGAGCAGTACTTC | CASTNPYEQYF
. | TRBJ1-1 | . | TRBV4-1 | TGCGCCAGCAGCCAAGATCAGAGGGACCAAGCTTTCTTT | CASSQDQRDQAFF
. | TRBJ2-7 | . | TRBV10-3 | TGTGCCATCAGTGAGGGCAAATCCTACGAGCAGTACTTC | CAISEGKSYEQYF
. | TRBJ1-1 | . | TRBV7-8 | TGTGCCAGCAGCCCTGGGATGGTGAACACTGAAGCTTTCTTT | CASSPGMVNTEAFF
few | TRBJ2-3 | . | TRBV4-3 | TGCGCCAGCAGCCAAGTGGCCGGCCCTAGCACAGATACGCAGTATTTT | CASSQVAGPSTDTQYF
few | TRBJ2-1 | TRBD2 | TRBV7-2 | TGTGCCAGCAGCGCCTCACTAGCGGGGGGGCCTGATGAGCAGTTCTTC | CASSASLAGGPDEQFF
few | TRBJ1-1 | . | TRBV5-6 | TGTGCCAGCACTATGACCCTCCTGAACACTGAAGCTTTCTTT | CASTMTLLNTEAFF
few | TRBJ1-6 | . | TRBV4-1 | TGCGCCAGCACCCTCGGGGAGGAGTCCTATAATTCACCCCTCCACTTT | CASTLGEESYNSPLHF
few | TRBJ2-7 | TRBD1 | TRBV7-8 | TGTGCCAGCAGCCGTACCCCCGGGACAGATAACTCCTGGGAGCAGTACTTC | CASSRTPGTDNSWEQYF
. | TRBJ2-7 | . | TRBV6-2/TRBV6-3 | TGTGCCAGCAGTTACCTACGGAGACGCTACGAGCAGTACTTC | CASSYLRRRYEQYF
. | TRBJ2-5 | . | TRBV14 | TGTGCCAGCAGCCAAGACGGGCCCCCCCCGAGGGAGACCCAGTACTTC | CASSQDGPPPRETQYF
few | TRBJ1-2 | . | TRBV7-6 | TGTGCCAGCAGCTTTGGTCGGACCAGCAATGGCTACACCTTC | CASSFGRTSNGYTF
few | TRBJ1-3 | TRBD1 | TRBV7-9 | TGTGCCAGCAGCTCCCCGACCTCCGGGACAGACTTTGGAAACACCATATATTTT | CASSSPTSGTDFGNTIYF
. | TRBJ2-1 | . | TRBV4-3 | TGCGCCAGCAGCCAAGAGACAGGGAGGTCCTACAATGAGCAGTTCTTC | CASSQETGRSYNEQFF
few | TRBJ1-2 | . | TRBV5-4 | TGTGCCAGCAGCTTGGAGGAGGGGGACTATGGCTACACCTTC | CASSLEEGDYGYTF
. | TRBJ2-7 | . | TRBV14 | TGTGCCAGCGGGGAGACCTCCTACGAGCAGTACTTC | CASGETSYEQYF
few | TRBJ2-1 | . | TRBV6-6 | TGTGCCAGCAGTTACTCGTCCGGGGGCGGTGAGCAGTTCTTC | CASSYSSGGGEQFF
few | TRBJ2-1 | TRBD1 | TRBV7-2 | TGTGCCAGCAGCCTCCGGACAGGGACCCACAATGAGCAGTTCTTC | CASSLRTGTHNEQFF